A single sample is the source of the 30 T cell receptor beta chains below, sequenced in a study of shared clonotypes between healthy human individuals. In the naive CD8 group, cells lacked CD45RO and were positively selected for CCR7, so terminally differentiated effector memory CD45RA+ cells were left out. Repertoires were generated with immunoSEQ multiplex PCR, while TCRdb's copy carries only in-frame clones and drops some. The sample yields hundreds of thousands of clones, 92% seen once. Sequenced input: naive CD8+ T cells sorted from blood. The source of these receptors is a man in his thirties or forties in good health.

V is TRBV5-1 and J is TRBJ2-7, with unresolved D. This CDR3 has 15 residues. The ends were cut back, 4 bases at V and 5 bases at J, with 19 bases in the middle. Germline V CDR1 and CDR2: SGHRS, YFSETQ. The CDR3 DNA is TGCGCCAGCAGCCTTACCGGGCCCAATTCCCACGAGCAGTACTTC. Translation: CASSLTGPNSHEQYF.

The chain combines TRBV12-5 with TRBJ2-7, with 10 positions matching TRBD1. The CDR3 is made up of 14 amino acids. In germline, CDR1 is LGHNT, CDR2 FRNRAP. V shed 5 bases and J 2 bases; nucleotides not matched to a gene: 3. This CDR3 is CASGPGTGAYEQYF. CDR3 coding DNA: TGTGCTAGTGGTCCCGGGACAGGGGCCTACGAGCAGTACTTC.

The chain employs TRBV11-2 and TRBJ2-7, with TRBD2 identical over 7 bases. Germline CDR1 reads SGHAT; CDR2 reads FQNNGV. The CDR3 sequence is 17 residues long. The V gene end was trimmed by 5 bases and the J gene end by 0 bases; junction bases not matched to a gene: 13. The chain's CDR3 is CASSPPVGQRGSYEQYF. CDR3 DNA: TGTGCCAGCAGCCCGCCCGTGGGCCAGCGGGGCTCCTACGAGCAGTACTTC.

This clone was seen once. This sequence joins TRBV6-1 and TRBJ2-1; D is ambiguous. Trimming removed 2 bases from V and 2 bases from J, with 19 bases in between. Germline CDR1 and CDR2: MNHNS and SASEGT. There are 18 residues in the CDR3. CDR3 in amino acids: CASSEFLLGSSTYNEQFF. DNA for the CDR3: TGTGCCAGCAGTGAATTCTTGCTAGGTAGTAGCACCTACAATGAGCAGTTCTTC.

This clone was observed a single time. The V and J genes are TRBV6-5 and TRBJ1-3; maybe TRBD1 (5 bases). The CDR3 covers 13 residues. Trimming cost V 6 bases and J 4 bases, with 10 bases left between them. Germline-derived CDR1 and CDR2 are MNHEY and SVGAGI. CDR3 loop: CASSWDFGNTIYF. The CDR3 DNA reads as TGTGCCAGCAGCTGGGACTTCGGAAACACCATATATTTT.

This chain connects TRBV7-9 to TRBJ2-7, with D possibly TRBD2 on 5 matching bases. The CDR3 totals 16 residues. Per the germline V gene, CDR1 is SEHNR and CDR2 is FQNEAQ (reference sequence). The V end lost 3 bases, the J end lost 3 bases, and 18 bases lay between the germline ends. This CDR3 is CASSFDMTTTFYEQYF. In DNA form, the CDR3 reads TGTGCCAGCAGCTTTGATATGACTACCACTTTCTACGAGCAGTACTTC. The full variable domain, its missing parts supplied by reference TRBV7-9 and TRBJ2-7, is DTGVSQNPRHKITKRGQNVTFRCDPISEHNRLYWYRQTLGQGPEFLTYFQNEAQLEKSRLLSDRFSAERPKGSFSTLEIQRTEQGDSAMYLCASSFDMTTTFYEQYFGPGTRLTVT.

This chain links TRBV15 with TRBJ2-5, with TRBD1 matching 7 bases. The CDR3 is 15 residues long. V was clipped by 1 base and J by 5 bases; unmatched bases: 7. Per the germline V gene, CDR1 is LNHNV and CDR2 is YYDKDF (reference sequence). The CDR3 is CATSRADRAGETQYF. The CDR3 nucleotides are TGTGCCACCAGCAGAGCCGACAGGGCTGGGGAGACCCAGTACTTC.

The genes are TRBV6-1 and TRBJ1-1; D gene uncertain. This CDR3 is built from 14 residues. The V gene lost 4 bases and the J gene lost 3 bases, with 12 bases spanning the gap. Germline loops: CDR1 MNHNS, CDR2 SASEGT. The DNA of the CDR3 is TGTGCCAGCAGTGCCGTGGCAAGTGACACTGAAGCTTTCTTT. Translating gives CASSAVASDTEAFF.

The chain carries TRBV27 and TRBJ2-3; 11 bases match TRBD2. V lost 6 bases to trimming and J lost 3 bases; unmatched junction nucleotides: 14. The CDR3 totals 18 residues. CDR1 and CDR2 from the germline V gene are MNHEY and SMNVEV (reference sequence). CDR3 protein: CASSLLGLAVGATDTQYF. In DNA, the CDR3 is TGTGCCAGCAGCCTTCTGGGACTAGCGGTCGGGGCGACAGATACGCAGTATTTT.

The chain combines TRBV30 with TRBJ1-1, with D maybe TRBD1 (5 bases). The germline V gene has CDR1 GTSNPN and CDR2 SVGIG (reference sequence). The V and J ends lost 3 bases and 6 bases respectively, with 14 bases between them. The CDR3 runs to 13 residues. CDR3 region: CAWSASGGAEAFF. The DNA for the CDR3 is TGTGCCTGGAGCGCGAGTGGGGGGGCTGAAGCTTTCTTT.

The chain has TRBV2 and TRBJ2-5; D is possibly TRBD1 (5 bases). Germline CDR1 reads SNHLY; CDR2 reads FYNNEI. This CDR3 has 17 residues. With 2 bases removed from V and 2 bases from J, the gap between germline ends came to 18 bases. DNA of the CDR3: TGTGCCAGCAGTGAATTGCTAGGGGAAGAAGGGCAAGAGACCCAGTACTTC. The encoded protein is CASSELLGEEGQETQYF.

The J gene is TRBJ2-4, the V gene TRBV11-2, with TRBD1 as a possible D gene (6 bases). Germline-derived CDR1 and CDR2 are SGHAT and FQNNGV. V lost 3 bases and J lost 0, with 12 bases in between. This CDR3 is 16 amino acids long. Here the CDR3 DNA reads TGTGCCAGCAGCTTCTGGACAGACTTAGCCAAAAACATTCAGTACTTC. Protein product: CASSFWTDLAKNIQYF.

As for this clone: Different DNA sequences within this sample yield the same CDR3. The CDR3 spells CASSLPRDRGPYEQYF. CDR3 in DNA: TGTGCCAGCAGCTTACCCCGGGACAGGGGACCCTACGAGCAGTACTTC. The V call is TRBV7-9, the J call TRBJ2-7; 10 bases match TRBD1. CDR1 is SEHNR and CDR2 is FQNEAQ in the germline V gene (reference sequence). After removal of 2 bases from V and 2 bases from J, the junction contained 6 bases not matched to a gene. The CDR3 is 16 amino acids.

The chain joins TRBV28 to TRBJ2-1; possible D gene TRBD2, 5 bases. Trimming shortened V by 7 bases and J by 11 bases, and 15 bases separated the two germline ends. Germline V gene sequence: CDR1 MDHEN, CDR2 SYDVKM. The CDR3 loop spans 12 amino acids. The CDR3 sequence: CASNSAVGKQFF. The DNA for the CDR3 is TGTGCCAGCAACTCAGCGGTGGGGAAGCAGTTCTTC.

The genes are TRBV6-1 and TRBJ2-7; D may be TRBD1 (5 bases). CDR1 and CDR2 (germline): MNHNS, SASEGT. The CDR3 has 16 residues. Trimming left V 1 base short and J 2 bases short, with 15 bases between. CDR3 sequence: CASSEVGAGLTYEQYF. DNA for the CDR3: TGTGCCAGCAGTGAAGTTGGGGCAGGGCTTACCTACGAGCAGTACTTC.

This chain joins TRBV4-3 and TRBJ2-7; D remains ambiguous. Trimming cost V 1 base and J 3 bases, with 13 bases left between them. This CDR3 contains 15 residues. The germline V gene encodes CDR1 LGHNA and CDR2 YSLEER. The DNA for the CDR3 is TGCGCCAGCAGCCAAGTCTGGAGACGTAACTACGAGCAGTACTTC. Translated: CASSQVWRRNYEQYF.

This chain uses TRBV10-3 with TRBJ2-3; 13 bases agree with TRBD2. The CDR3 sequence is 15 residues long. The V gene's germline CDR1 is ENHRY and CDR2 SYGVKD. After removal of 6 bases from V and 2 bases from J, the junction contained 2 bases not matched to a gene. The CDR3 nucleotides read TGTGCCATCAGCGGGACTAGCGGGAACACAGATACGCAGTATTTT. Protein product: CAISGTSGNTDTQYF.

The chain joins TRBV7-9 to TRBJ1-1; D is ambiguous. Germline loops: CDR1 SEHNR, CDR2 FQNEAQ (reference sequence). The V end lost 0 bases, the J end lost 0 bases, and 8 bases lay between the germline ends. The CDR3 sequence is 15 residues long. CDR3 bases: TGTGCCAGCAGCTTAGCCCAGACTATGAACACTGAAGCTTTCTTT. Translated, it gives CASSLAQTMNTEAFF.

J is TRBJ2-2 and V is TRBV10-3, with D possibly being TRBD2 (5 bases). Trimming removed 7 bases from V and 5 bases from J, with 11 bases in between. Germline V gene data show CDR1 as ENHRY and CDR2 as SYGVKD. This CDR3 has 13 residues. The CDR3 reads CAIIRGLTGELFF. The CDR3 DNA reads as TGTGCCATCATCCGGGGTTTGACCGGGGAGCTGTTTTTT.

This clone was counted a few times. This chain joins TRBV6-5 and TRBJ1-2; D uncertain. V was cut by 0 bases and J by 1 base, with 12 bases left in between. Per the germline V gene, CDR1 is MNHEY and CDR2 is SVGAGI. This CDR3 is built from 16 residues. The CDR3 is CASSYSVSAINYGYTF. CDR3 in DNA: TGTGCCAGCAGTTACTCGGTTTCAGCGATTAACTATGGCTACACCTTC.

DNA of the CDR3: TGTGCCAGCAGCGGACAGGGGGCGGGCGAGCAGTACTTC. This translates into CASSGQGAGEQYF. The chain recombines TRBV7-6 with TRBJ2-7; 11 nucleotides line up with TRBD1. Germline loops: CDR1 SGHVS, CDR2 FNYEAQ. The CDR3 spans 13 residues. V shed 5 bases and J 6 bases; nucleotides not matched to a gene: 3.

A single count supports this clone. This chain uses TRBV7-9 with TRBJ2-2, with TRBD2 identical over 12 bases. The junction had 7 bases not matched to a gene; V was cut back by 5 bases and J by 3 bases. This CDR3 has 17 residues. Germline values: CDR1 SEHNR, CDR2 FQNEAQ (reference sequence). CDR3 nucleotides: TGTGCCAGCAGCCCCACCGGACTAGCGGGATACACCGGGGAGCTGTTTTTT. Amino acid sequence: CASSPTGLAGYTGELFF.

The chain uses TRBV7-9 and TRBJ1-1, with 11 bases identical to TRBD1. The V gene end was trimmed by 5 bases and the J gene end by 3 bases; junction bases not matched to a gene: 8. CDR1 is SEHNR and CDR2 is FQNEAQ in the germline V gene (reference sequence). This CDR3 is 16 amino acids long. In DNA form, the CDR3 reads TGTGCCAGCAGCCTTGGGACAGGGGGGGCGGACACTGAAGCTTTCTTT. Translated, it gives CASSLGTGGADTEAFF.

This clone was observed a single time. The chain recombines TRBV28 with TRBJ1-1, with 8 bases fitting TRBD1. The V and J ends lost 2 bases and 1 base, in that order; junction bases with no gene match: 3. CDR3 size: 15 residues. Germline CDR1 and CDR2: MDHEN and SYDVKM. CDR3: CASSLTGTGNTEAFF. The CDR3 DNA reads TGTGCCAGCAGTTTAACCGGGACAGGGAACACTGAAGCTTTCTTT.

The genes are TRBV5-4 and TRBJ2-3, with no clear D. Per germline, CDR1 SGHNT and CDR2 YYREEE (reference sequence). This CDR3 comprises 17 residues. Trimming left V 0 bases short and J 2 bases short, with 16 bases between. The CDR3 DNA is TGTGCCAGCAGCTTGGGAGCTACGCTAGGTTCCACAGATACGCAGTATTTT. This sequence encodes CASSLGATLGSTDTQYF.

The chain combines TRBV29-1 with TRBJ2-7; D possibly matches TRBD1 or TRBD2 (6 bases each). Trimming took 5 bases from V and 2 from J, leaving 37 bases between them. Germline CDR1 is SQVTM and CDR2 is ANQGSEA. The CDR3 extends over 21 amino acids. The CDR3, as DNA: TGCAGCGTTACGGGGGCAGGGCAGGACGGGGTTAAGGTGGGTACTCCCTACGAGCAGTACTTC. This gives the protein CSVTGAGQDGVKVGTPYEQYF.

The V gene is TRBV7-3, the J gene TRBJ2-7; D is unresolved. The CDR3 is 14 residues long. Germline V gene lookup returns CDR1 SGHTA and CDR2 FQGTGA. V was clipped by 2 bases and J by 5 bases, with 13 bases between them. The CDR3 bases are TGTGCCAGCAGCTTATTAACGGGTGCAGACGAGCAGTACTTC. This codes for CASSLLTGADEQYF.

V is TRBV4-1 and J is TRBJ2-4; D gene unclear. The CDR3 contains 12 residues. Trimming pared 0 bases from V and 8 bases from J, leaving 5 bases between. Germline V lookup: CDR1 MGHRA, CDR2 YSYEKL. This CDR3 reads CASSQDQYIQYF. In nucleotides, the CDR3 is TGCGCCAGCAGCCAAGATCAGTACATTCAGTACTTC.

The table lists this clone with a count of one. V is TRBV7-9 and J is TRBJ2-2; D is perhaps TRBD1 or TRBD2 (6 bases each). Trimming removed 5 bases at V and 7 bases at J, with 14 bases between. The V gene's germline CDR1 is SEHNR and CDR2 FQNEAQ (reference sequence). The CDR3 totals 14 residues. The CDR3 DNA follows: TGTGCCAGCAGCCGGGAAGGGGGGAACGGGGAGCTGTTTTTT. It encodes CASSREGGNGELFF.

This clone was seen a single time. This rearrangement joins TRBV29-1 to TRBJ2-1; 12 bases are a match to TRBD2. CDR3 length equals 15 residues. V dropped 5 bases and J dropped 8; count of bases not matched to a gene: 10. Germline V gene data show CDR1 as SQVTM and CDR2 as ANQGSEA. CDR3 sequence reads: CSVKLAGGSEHEQFF. CDR3 nucleotides: TGCAGCGTTAAACTAGCGGGAGGTTCTGAGCATGAGCAGTTCTTC.